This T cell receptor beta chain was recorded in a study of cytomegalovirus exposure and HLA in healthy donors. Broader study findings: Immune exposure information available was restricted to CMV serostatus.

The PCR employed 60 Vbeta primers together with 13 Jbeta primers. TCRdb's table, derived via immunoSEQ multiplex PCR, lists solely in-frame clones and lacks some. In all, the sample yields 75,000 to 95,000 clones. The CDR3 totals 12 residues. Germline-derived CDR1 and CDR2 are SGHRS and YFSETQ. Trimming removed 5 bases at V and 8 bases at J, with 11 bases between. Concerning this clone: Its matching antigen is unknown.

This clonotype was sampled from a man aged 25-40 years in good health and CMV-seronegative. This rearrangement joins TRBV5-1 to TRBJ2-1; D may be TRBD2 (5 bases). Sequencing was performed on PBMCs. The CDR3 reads CASSSDFYEQFF. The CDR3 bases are TGCGCCAGCAGTTCGGACTTCTATGAGCAGTTCTTC.